A selection of T cell receptor beta chains follows, all from one sample in a study of cytotoxic CD8 clonotypes in ibrutinib-treated CLL. Clones were sequenced by immunoSEQ multiplex PCR, and TCRdb holds only the in-frame ones, with some missing. The sample shows about 160,000 clones, under 85% of them seen only once. This specimen was PBMCs, taken after 24 months of ibrutinib treatment. These receptors all come from a human donor with chronic lymphocytic leukemia. The CDR3 runs from the conserved cysteine through the conserved F or W. Each record gives: J gene, clone size, V gene, D gene, CDR3 protein, CDR3 DNA. The D gene is left open where the match is weak. Clone size is given for some rows only: seen once, a few or many times, or a class if the clone is expanded.

J gene: TRBJ2-3; clone size: .; V gene: TRBV19; D gene: .; CDR3 protein: CASSIRGRTGWDTQYF; CDR3 DNA: TGTGCCAGTAGTATAAGGGGTCGGACCGGGTGGGATACGCAGTATTTT
J gene: TRBJ1-2; clone size: .; V gene: TRBV7-9; D gene: TRBD1; CDR3 protein: CASSPGQGFGYTF; CDR3 DNA: TGTGCCAGCAGCCCTGGACAGGGGTTCGGCTACACCTTC
J gene: TRBJ1-1; clone size: .; V gene: TRBV7-2; D gene: .; CDR3 protein: CASSLGGSTEAFF; CDR3 DNA: TGTGCCAGCAGCTTAGGGGGCAGCACTGAAGCTTTCTTT
J gene: TRBJ2-1; clone size: once; V gene: TRBV9; D gene: .; CDR3 protein: CASSARVSSYNEQFF; CDR3 DNA: TGTGCCAGCAGCGCGAGAGTAAGCTCCTACAATGAGCAGTTCTTC
J gene: TRBJ2-1; clone size: .; V gene: TRBV25-1; D gene: .; CDR3 protein: CASSELGISHEQFF; CDR3 DNA: TGTGCCAGCAGTGAATTAGGGATTTCCCATGAGCAGTTCTTC
J gene: TRBJ1-1; clone size: .; V gene: TRBV7-8; D gene: .; CDR3 protein: CASSFLTVNTEAFF; CDR3 DNA: TGTGCCAGCAGCTTTCTAACCGTAAACACTGAAGCTTTCTTT
J gene: TRBJ2-1; clone size: .; V gene: TRBV7-9; D gene: .; CDR3 protein: CASSPRGSTYNEQFF; CDR3 DNA: TGTGCCAGCAGCCCACGGGGTTCGACCTACAATGAGCAGTTCTTC
J gene: TRBJ1-3; clone size: .; V gene: TRBV5-8; D gene: .; CDR3 protein: CASSLGLSGNTIYF; CDR3 DNA: TGTGCCAGCAGCTTGGGGTTAAGTGGAAACACCATATATTTT
J gene: TRBJ2-3; clone size: .; V gene: TRBV15; D gene: .; CDR3 protein: CATSIETGVDTQYF; CDR3 DNA: TGTGCCACCAGCATTGAAACCGGGGTGGATACGCAGTATTTT
J gene: TRBJ2-5; clone size: once; V gene: TRBV7-9; D gene: TRBD1; CDR3 protein: CASSLERTWGQGGETQYF; CDR3 DNA: TGTGCCAGCAGCTTAGAACGGACATGGGGACAGGGGGGAGAGACCCAGTACTTC
J gene: TRBJ1-1; clone size: .; V gene: TRBV11-2; D gene: .; CDR3 protein: CASSPPGGPTEAFF; CDR3 DNA: TGTGCCAGCAGCCCTCCGGGGGGCCCCACTGAAGCTTTCTTT
J gene: TRBJ2-1; clone size: .; V gene: TRBV12-1; D gene: .; CDR3 protein: CASGTSSYNEQFF; CDR3 DNA: TGTGCCAGCGGGACTAGCTCCTACAATGAGCAGTTCTTC
J gene: TRBJ2-7; clone size: .; V gene: TRBV28; D gene: TRBD2; CDR3 protein: CASSYGGGRFYEQYF; CDR3 DNA: TGTGCCAGCAGTTATGGGGGGGGAAGGTTCTACGAGCAGTACTTC
J gene: TRBJ1-2; clone size: few; V gene: TRBV6-5; D gene: .; CDR3 protein: CASSGRGGRNYGYTF; CDR3 DNA: TGTGCCAGCAGTGGACGCGGGGGTCGAAACTATGGCTACACCTTC
J gene: TRBJ1-1; clone size: few; V gene: TRBV5-1; D gene: .; CDR3 protein: CASSLGGTNTEAFF; CDR3 DNA: TGCGCCAGCAGCTTGGGCGGGACCAACACTGAAGCTTTCTTT
J gene: TRBJ2-6; clone size: .; V gene: TRBV6-6; D gene: TRBD1; CDR3 protein: CASTIRTGYGANVLTF; CDR3 DNA: TGTGCCAGCACCATAAGGACAGGGTACGGGGCCAACGTCCTGACTTTC
J gene: TRBJ1-3; clone size: .; V gene: TRBV14; D gene: .; CDR3 protein: CASSQEIIPAGNTIYF; CDR3 DNA: TGTGCCAGCAGCCAAGAGATAATACCCGCTGGAAACACCATATATTTT
J gene: TRBJ2-7; clone size: .; V gene: TRBV4-1; D gene: .; CDR3 protein: CASSPQTGEVYEQYF; CDR3 DNA: TGCGCCAGCAGCCCCCAGACAGGAGAAGTTTACGAGCAGTACTTC
J gene: TRBJ2-2; clone size: .; V gene: TRBV5-4; D gene: .; CDR3 protein: CASSSQSTGELFF; CDR3 DNA: TGTGCCAGCAGCAGTCAGAGTACCGGGGAGCTGTTTTTT
J gene: TRBJ1-2; clone size: .; V gene: TRBV7-6; D gene: .; CDR3 protein: CASSPRGTGYTF; CDR3 DNA: TGTGCCAGCAGCCCGCGGGGAACTGGCTACACCTTC
J gene: TRBJ1-2; clone size: few; V gene: TRBV7-3; D gene: .; CDR3 protein: CASSPQGQFYGYTF; CDR3 DNA: TGTGCCAGCAGCCCGCAGGGGCAATTCTATGGCTACACCTTC
J gene: TRBJ1-2; clone size: .; V gene: TRBV18; D gene: .; CDR3 protein: CASSPREEHGYTF; CDR3 DNA: TGTGCCAGCTCACCACGGGAAGAGCATGGCTACACCTTC
J gene: TRBJ2-4; clone size: .; V gene: TRBV5-1; D gene: TRBD1; CDR3 protein: CASSLAAGQGIQYF; CDR3 DNA: TGCGCCAGCAGCCTGGCAGCTGGACAGGGGATTCAGTACTTC
J gene: TRBJ2-5; clone size: .; V gene: TRBV4-1; D gene: .; CDR3 protein: CASSQGPRAETQYF; CDR3 DNA: TGCGCCAGCAGCCAGGGTCCGAGGGCAGAGACCCAGTACTTC
J gene: TRBJ1-3; clone size: .; V gene: TRBV18; D gene: TRBD1; CDR3 protein: CASSPGQGNSGNTIYF; CDR3 DNA: TGTGCCAGCTCCCCAGGACAGGGGAACTCTGGAAACACCATATATTTT
J gene: TRBJ2-3; clone size: .; V gene: TRBV7-2; D gene: .; CDR3 protein: CASSLGLGADTQYF; CDR3 DNA: TGTGCCAGCAGCTTAGGACTAGGCGCAGATACGCAGTATTTT
J gene: TRBJ1-5; clone size: .; V gene: TRBV18; D gene: .; CDR3 protein: CASSPRAGNSNQPQHF; CDR3 DNA: TGTGCCAGCTCACCAAGGGCAGGCAATAGCAATCAGCCCCAGCATTTT
J gene: TRBJ2-5; clone size: .; V gene: TRBV28; D gene: TRBD2; CDR3 protein: CASSSAGGRVQETQYF; CDR3 DNA: TGTGCCAGCAGTTCCGCGGGGGGGCGGGTACAAGAGACCCAGTACTTC
J gene: TRBJ1-2; clone size: once; V gene: TRBV5-1; D gene: TRBD1; CDR3 protein: CASSLDSTGLIAYGYTF; CDR3 DNA: TGCGCCAGCAGCTTGGACTCGACAGGGCTTATTGCCTATGGCTACACCTTC
J gene: TRBJ1-3; clone size: .; V gene: TRBV2; D gene: .; CDR3 protein: CASRSGYAGNTIYF; CDR3 DNA: TGTGCCAGCAGAAGTGGGTATGCAGGAAACACCATATATTTT
J gene: TRBJ1-4; clone size: .; V gene: TRBV21-1; D gene: .; CDR3 protein: CASSTRQGDNEKLFF; CDR3 DNA: TGTGCCAGCAGCACCCGACAGGGGGATAATGAAAAACTGTTTTTT
J gene: TRBJ1-5; clone size: .; V gene: TRBV5-1; D gene: TRBD1; CDR3 protein: CASSLGTGGQGQPQHF; CDR3 DNA: TGCGCCAGCAGCTTAGGGACAGGGGGTCAAGGTCAGCCCCAGCATTTT
J gene: TRBJ2-2; clone size: .; V gene: TRBV6-1; D gene: .; CDR3 protein: CASSEGASVNGELFF; CDR3 DNA: TGTGCCAGCAGTGAAGGGGCTAGCGTCAACGGGGAGCTGTTTTTT
J gene: TRBJ1-1; clone size: .; V gene: TRBV5-1; D gene: TRBD1; CDR3 protein: CASSSRQGKGEAFF; CDR3 DNA: TGCGCCAGCAGCTCAAGACAGGGTAAGGGAGAAGCTTTCTTT
J gene: TRBJ2-1; clone size: .; V gene: TRBV7-2; D gene: TRBD2; CDR3 protein: CASSFGSAGVGNEQFF; CDR3 DNA: TGTGCCAGCAGCTTTGGTTCGGCGGGAGTAGGGAATGAGCAGTTCTTC
J gene: TRBJ1-5; clone size: .; V gene: TRBV7-2; D gene: .; CDR3 protein: CASSWGGAGGNQPQHF; CDR3 DNA: TGTGCCAGCAGCTGGGGAGGGGCAGGGGGCAATCAGCCCCAGCATTTT
J gene: TRBJ1-1; clone size: .; V gene: TRBV5-1; D gene: TRBD1; CDR3 protein: CASSTGTGGNYVTEAFF; CDR3 DNA: TGCGCCAGCAGCACAGGGACAGGGGGTAACTATGTCACTGAAGCTTTCTTT